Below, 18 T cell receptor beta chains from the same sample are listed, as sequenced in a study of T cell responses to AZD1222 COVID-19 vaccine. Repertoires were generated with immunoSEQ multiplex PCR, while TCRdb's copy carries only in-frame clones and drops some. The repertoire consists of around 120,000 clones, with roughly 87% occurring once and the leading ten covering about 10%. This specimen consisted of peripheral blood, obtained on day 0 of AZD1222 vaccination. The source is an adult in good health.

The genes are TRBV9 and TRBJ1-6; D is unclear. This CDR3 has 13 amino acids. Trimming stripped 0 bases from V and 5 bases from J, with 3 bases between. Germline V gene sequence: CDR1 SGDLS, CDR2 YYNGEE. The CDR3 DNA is TGTGCCAGCAGCGTAGCGGATAATTCACCCCTCCACTTT. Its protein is CASSVADNSPLHF.

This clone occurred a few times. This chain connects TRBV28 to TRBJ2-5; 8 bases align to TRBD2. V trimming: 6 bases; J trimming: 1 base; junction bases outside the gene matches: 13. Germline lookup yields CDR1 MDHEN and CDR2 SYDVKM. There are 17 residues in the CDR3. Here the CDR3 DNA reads TGTGCCAGCAGACCAACCCGGGGGGGGCGACCCCAAGAGACCCAGTACTTC. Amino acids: CASRPTRGGRPQETQYF.

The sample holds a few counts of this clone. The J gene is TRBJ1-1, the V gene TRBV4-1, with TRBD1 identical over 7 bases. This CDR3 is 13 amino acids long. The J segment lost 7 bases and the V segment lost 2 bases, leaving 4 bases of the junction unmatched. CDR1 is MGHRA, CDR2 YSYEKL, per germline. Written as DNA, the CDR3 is TGCGCCAGCAGCCAAAGGGGGCTTGGTGAAGCTTTCTTT. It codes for CASSQRGLGEAFF.

The CDR3 region is CASSLDGEGKTDTQYF. The DNA for the CDR3 is TGTGCCAGCAGCTTAGACGGGGAGGGAAAAACAGATACGCAGTATTTT. The chain joins TRBV7-3 to TRBJ2-3; TRBD2 matches 7 bases. CDR3 length equals 16 residues. Per germline, CDR1 SGHTA and CDR2 FQGTGA. Trimming cost V 2 bases and J 3 bases; bases outside gene matches: 8.

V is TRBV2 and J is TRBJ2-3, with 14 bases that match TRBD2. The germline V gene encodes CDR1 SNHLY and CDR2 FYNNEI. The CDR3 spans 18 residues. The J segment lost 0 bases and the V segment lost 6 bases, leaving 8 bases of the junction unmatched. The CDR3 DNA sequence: TGTGCCAGCAGGACCGGGACTAGCGGGGGCCCAAGCACAGATACGCAGTATTTT. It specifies CASRTGTSGGPSTDTQYF.

Here the CDR3 DNA reads TGCGCCAGCAGCCGCACAGGGGCTGGAAACACCATATATTTT. Its translation is CASSRTGAGNTIYF. This sequence joins TRBV4-1 and TRBJ1-3; TRBD1 matches 7 bases. The CDR3 has 14 amino acids. Losses at the gene ends were 4 bases for V and 2 bases for J; bases not matched to a gene: 2. CDR1 is MGHRA and CDR2 is YSYEKL in the germline V gene.

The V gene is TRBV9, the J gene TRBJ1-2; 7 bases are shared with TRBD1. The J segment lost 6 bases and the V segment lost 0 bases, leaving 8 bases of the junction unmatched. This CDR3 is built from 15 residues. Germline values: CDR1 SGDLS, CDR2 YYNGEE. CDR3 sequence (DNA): TGTGCCAGCAGCGTAGTGGGGGGACAGATTGATGGCTACACCTTC. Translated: CASSVVGGQIDGYTF.

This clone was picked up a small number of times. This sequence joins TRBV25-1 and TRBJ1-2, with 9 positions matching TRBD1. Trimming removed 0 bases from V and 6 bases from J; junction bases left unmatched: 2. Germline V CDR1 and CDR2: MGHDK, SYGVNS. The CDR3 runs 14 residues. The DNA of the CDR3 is TGTGCCAGCAGTGAATATAGACAGGGGGATGGCTACACCTTC. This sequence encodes CASSEYRQGDGYTF.

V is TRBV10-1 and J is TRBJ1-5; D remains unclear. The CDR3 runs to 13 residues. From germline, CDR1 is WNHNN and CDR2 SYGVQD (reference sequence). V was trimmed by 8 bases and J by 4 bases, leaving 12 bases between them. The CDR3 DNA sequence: TGCGCCAGCCCCCGTTCCCCTAATCAGCCCCAGCATTTT. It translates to CASPRSPNQPQHF.

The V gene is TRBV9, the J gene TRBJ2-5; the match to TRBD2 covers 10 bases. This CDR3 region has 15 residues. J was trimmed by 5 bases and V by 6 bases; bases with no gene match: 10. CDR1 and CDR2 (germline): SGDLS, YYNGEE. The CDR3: CASNAGTSVAETQYF. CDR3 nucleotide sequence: TGTGCCAGCAATGCCGGGACTAGCGTGGCGGAGACCCAGTACTTC.

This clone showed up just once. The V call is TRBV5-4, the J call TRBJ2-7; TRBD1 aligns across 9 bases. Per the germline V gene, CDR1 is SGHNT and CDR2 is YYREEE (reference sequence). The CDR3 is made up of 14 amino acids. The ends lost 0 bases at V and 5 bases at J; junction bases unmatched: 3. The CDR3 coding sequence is TGTGCCAGCAGCTTGGACAGGGGGCCAAACGAGCAGTACTTC. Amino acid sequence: CASSLDRGPNEQYF.

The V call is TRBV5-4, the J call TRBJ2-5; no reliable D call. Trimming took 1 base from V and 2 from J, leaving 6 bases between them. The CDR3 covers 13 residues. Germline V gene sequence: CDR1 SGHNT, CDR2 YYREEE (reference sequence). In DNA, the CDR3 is TGTGCCAGCAGCTTGCAAGGACAAGAGACCCAGTACTTC. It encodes CASSLQGQETQYF.

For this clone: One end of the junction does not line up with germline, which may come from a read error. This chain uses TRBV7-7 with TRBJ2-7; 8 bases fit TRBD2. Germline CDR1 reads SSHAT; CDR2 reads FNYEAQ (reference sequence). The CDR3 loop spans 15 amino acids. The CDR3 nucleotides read TGTGCTAGCAGCTTATCGGTCGGGGGGGCCTACGAGCAGTACTTC. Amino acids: CASSLSVGGAYEQYF.

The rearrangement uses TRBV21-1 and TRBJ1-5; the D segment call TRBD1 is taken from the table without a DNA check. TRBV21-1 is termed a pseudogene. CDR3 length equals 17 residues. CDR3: CASSKTGQLEGNQPQHF. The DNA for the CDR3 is TGTGCCAGCAGCAAAACAGGACAGCTAGAGGGCAATCAGCCCCAGCATTTT.

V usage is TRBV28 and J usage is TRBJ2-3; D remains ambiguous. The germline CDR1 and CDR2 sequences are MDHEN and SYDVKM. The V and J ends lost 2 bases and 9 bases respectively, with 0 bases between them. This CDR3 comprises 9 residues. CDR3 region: CASSLTQYF. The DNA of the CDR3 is TGTGCCAGCAGTTTAACGCAGTATTTT.

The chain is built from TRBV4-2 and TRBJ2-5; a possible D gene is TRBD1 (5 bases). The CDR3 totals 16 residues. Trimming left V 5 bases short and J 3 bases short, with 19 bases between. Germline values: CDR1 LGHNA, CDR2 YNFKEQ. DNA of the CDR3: TGTGCCAGCAGCGTTCTTCTGGGGCCGGCGGAAGAGACCCAGTACTTC. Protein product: CASSVLLGPAEETQYF.

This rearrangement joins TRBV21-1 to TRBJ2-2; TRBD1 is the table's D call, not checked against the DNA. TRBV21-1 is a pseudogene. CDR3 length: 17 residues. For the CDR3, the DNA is TGTGCCAGCAGATTCATCCGACAGGGGGCGCGCACCGGGGAGCTGTTTTTT. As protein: CASRFIRQGARTGELFF.

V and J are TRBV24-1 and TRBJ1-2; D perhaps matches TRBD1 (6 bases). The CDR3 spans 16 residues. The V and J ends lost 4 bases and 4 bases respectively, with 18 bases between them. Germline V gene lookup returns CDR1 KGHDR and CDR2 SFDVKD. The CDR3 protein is CATSDAAGASSYGYTF. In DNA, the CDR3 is TGTGCCACCAGTGACGCCGCAGGGGCGTCCTCCTATGGCTACACCTTC.